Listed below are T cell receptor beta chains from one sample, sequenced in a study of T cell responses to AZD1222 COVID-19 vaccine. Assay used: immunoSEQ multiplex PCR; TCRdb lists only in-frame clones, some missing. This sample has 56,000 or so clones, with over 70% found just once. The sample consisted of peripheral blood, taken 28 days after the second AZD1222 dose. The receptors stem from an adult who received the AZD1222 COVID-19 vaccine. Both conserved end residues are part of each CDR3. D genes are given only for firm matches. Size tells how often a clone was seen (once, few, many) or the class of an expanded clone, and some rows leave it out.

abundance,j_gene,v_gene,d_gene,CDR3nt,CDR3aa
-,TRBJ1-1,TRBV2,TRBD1,TGTGCCAGCAGAGGGACAGGGAACACTGAAGCTTTCTTT,CASRGTGNTEAFF
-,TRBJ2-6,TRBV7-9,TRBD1,TGTGCCAGCAGCTTTTCGGGACAGGGTAGGTCTGGGGCCAACGTCCTGACTTTC,CASSFSGQGRSGANVLTF
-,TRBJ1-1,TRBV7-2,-,TGTGCCAGCAGCTTAGTAGCGGACACTGAAGCTTTCTTT,CASSLVADTEAFF
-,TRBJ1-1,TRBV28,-,TGTGCCAGCAGTCCACGCAGGGTACGAGAAACTGAAGCTTTCTTT,CASSPRRVRETEAFF
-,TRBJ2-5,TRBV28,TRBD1,TGTGCCAGCAGAACGGGACAGGGGTTCGAGACCCAGTACTTC,CASRTGQGFETQYF
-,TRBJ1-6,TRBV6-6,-,TGTGCCAGCAGTCCTGGCCCACCAGCGAGCTCCTATAATTCACCCCTCCACTTT,CASSPGPPASSYNSPLHF
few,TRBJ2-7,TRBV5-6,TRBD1,TGTGCCAGCAGCTTGGGACAGGGTGTTTGGGAGCAGTACTTC,CASSLGQGVWEQYF
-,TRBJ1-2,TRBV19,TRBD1,TGTGCCAGTAGTACCAATCTTAGACAGGGGCACTATGGCTACACCTTC,CASSTNLRQGHYGYTF
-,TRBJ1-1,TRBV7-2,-,TGTGCCAGCAGCTTAGGTGGGGGGACTGAAGCTTTCTTT,CASSLGGGTEAFF
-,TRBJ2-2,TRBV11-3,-,TGTGCCAGCAGTGGGGCCTCTAACACCGGGGAGCTGTTTTTT,CASSGASNTGELFF
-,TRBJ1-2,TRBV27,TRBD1,TGTGCCAGCAGTTTAAACCCGACAGGGGGCTATGGCTACACCTTC,CASSLNPTGGYGYTF
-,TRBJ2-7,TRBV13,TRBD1,TGTGCCAGCAGCTCCAGGACAGGCGGACATAAGTCCTACGAGCAGTACTTC,CASSSRTGGHKSYEQYF
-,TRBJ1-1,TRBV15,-,TGTGCCACCAGCATGTCTAGGGGGAACACTGAAGCTTTCTTT,CATSMSRGNTEAFF
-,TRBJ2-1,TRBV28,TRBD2,TGTGCCAGCAGTTTATCCCCTCGACTAGTGGGGGGGATCTTC,CASSLSPRLVGGIF
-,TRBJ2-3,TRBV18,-,TGTGCCAGCTCACCACGCGGAACCACAGATACGCAGTATTTT,CASSPRGTTDTQYF
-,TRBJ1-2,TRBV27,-,TGTGCCAGCAGTTTCCGGGCAGGGGCCTATGGCTACACCTTC,CASSFRAGAYGYTF
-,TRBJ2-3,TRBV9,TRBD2,TGTGCCAGCAGCAGCGGGAGGTTGGAGGGCACAGATACGCAGTATTTT,CASSSGRLEGTDTQYF
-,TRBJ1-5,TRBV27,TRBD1,TGTGCCAGCAGTTTGGGACAGGGGAGCAATCAGCCCCAGCATTTT,CASSLGQGSNQPQHF